The rows below give T cell receptor beta chains drawn from one sample of a study of T cell responses to AZD1222 COVID-19 vaccine. The data were produced by immunoSEQ multiplex PCR, yet TCRdb's version contains in-frame clones alone and is incomplete. The table lists 150,000 to 200,000 clones, 90% of them singletons. The sample in question was peripheral blood, obtained on day 0 of AZD1222 vaccination. The receptors here all came from an adult in good health. Both conserved end residues are trimmed from each CDR3.

v_call	j_call	cdr3_aa
TRBV6-2/TRBV6-3	TRBJ2-1	ASSYSAAGNNEQF
TRBV7-8	TRBJ2-3	ASSLGVAGGPSTDTQY
TRBV9	TRBJ1-2	ASSVESWANYGYT
TRBV7-6	TRBJ2-1	ASSSKPGLAGQSSYNEQF
TRBV19	TRBJ1-2	ASSRLDRGNFGYT
TRBV7-9	TRBJ1-1	ASSLSPGTITEAF
TRBV4-2	TRBJ1-2	ASSQDRTGMDGYT
TRBV6-1	TRBJ2-4	ASSEVDGAGNIQY
TRBV7-9	TRBJ2-1	ASRTGTEAYNEQF
TRBV11-2	TRBJ2-1	ASSLDRGGNEQF
TRBV9	TRBJ2-1	ASSVSNEQF
TRBV25-1	TRBJ2-7	ASSEGAVDEQY
TRBV7-2	TRBJ1-5	ASSQQGYSNQPQH
TRBV6-2/TRBV6-3	TRBJ1-4	ASSSPQGKEKLF
TRBV7-2	TRBJ2-1	ASSLRTSGGNYNEQF
TRBV6-2/TRBV6-3	TRBJ2-2	ASSWVGPGTGELF